This passage covers 5 T cell receptor beta chains from one sample sequenced in a study of cytomegalovirus exposure and HLA in healthy donors. The PCR ran on 60 Vbeta and 13 Jbeta primers. Sequencing used immunoSEQ multiplex PCR; TCRdb keeps in-frame clones, though not all of them. The data show approximately 120,000 clones, roughly 81% seen once. Sequencing used PBMCs. The receptors come from a woman under 40 in good health and CMV-seronegative.

The rearrangement joins TRBV15 to TRBJ2-7, with 7 bases lining up with TRBD1. CDR1 is LNHNV and CDR2 is YYDKDF in the germline V gene (reference sequence). With 7 bases clipped from V and 3 bases from J, the junction kept 12 bases outside the gene matches. The CDR3 is made up of 15 amino acids. The CDR3 DNA follows: TGTGCCACCATTTACCAGGGGGTCCCAATCTACGAGCAGTACTTC. Protein sequence: CATIYQGVPIYEQYF. Based on the CDR3 plus reference TRBV15 and TRBJ2-7, the full variable domain is DAMVIQNPRYQVTQFGKPVTLSCSQTLNHNVMYWYQQKSSQAPKLLFHYYDKDFNNEADTPDNFQSRRPNTSFCFLDIRSPGLGDTAMYLCATIYQGVPIYEQYFGPGTRLTVT.

The rearrangement links TRBV5-1 to TRBJ1-1; TRBD1 might be the D (5 bases). The CDR3 contains 15 residues. Trimming stripped 0 bases from V and 6 bases from J, with 15 bases between. CDR1 and CDR2 (germline): SGHRS, YFSETQ. The CDR3 DNA follows: TGCGCCAGCAGCTTGGGATGGGGCTCCACCCCTGAAGCTTTCTTT. This gives the protein CASSLGWGSTPEAFF.

The CDR3 coding sequence is TGTGCCAGCAGCCCGACAGGTGTAGGGCTGTTTTTT. Its protein is CASSPTGVGLFF. This chain joins TRBV4-2 and TRBJ2-2, with TRBD1 as a possible D gene (6 bases). Germline V CDR1 and CDR2: LGHNA, YNFKEQ. The CDR3 runs 12 residues. The V end was cut by 4 bases, the J end by 13 bases, with 13 bases between.

The chain uses TRBV19 and TRBJ1-2; TRBD1 is a possible D gene (6 bases). Germline loops: CDR1 LNHDA, CDR2 SQIVND (reference sequence). Trimming shortened V by 6 bases and J by 5 bases, and 19 bases separated the two germline ends. CDR3 length: 15 residues. The CDR3 DNA follows: TGTGCCAGTAGCCCGAGGACAGTCACCCTTTATGGCTACACCTTC. Residues: CASSPRTVTLYGYTF.

The rearrangement links TRBV6-5 to TRBJ1-5; D might be TRBD1 (6 bases). Trimming pared 2 bases from V and 3 bases from J, leaving 8 bases between. Germline assignment: CDR1 MNHEY and CDR2 SVGAGI. The CDR3 consists of 14 residues. CDR3 residues: CASSYTGTNQPQHF. The CDR3 DNA is TGTGCCAGCAGTTACACAGGGACCAATCAGCCCCAGCATTTT.